This T cell receptor (beta chain) stems from a study of cytomegalovirus exposure and HLA in healthy donors. Findings and limits, study-wide: Later work found most CMV-associated TCR beta chains apparently HLA-restricted.

CDR3 length: 14 residues. CDR1 GTSNPN and CDR2 SVGIG come from the germline V gene (reference sequence). Trimming removed 1 base from V and 3 bases from J; junction bases left unmatched: 3. As to this clone: Its target is not known. Other DNA sequences in the same sample also yield this CDR3.

Use of 60 Vbeta and 13 Jbeta primers characterized the PCR. The table came from immunoSEQ multiplex PCR; TCRdb's copy has only in-frame clones and leaves some out. The sample contains under 250,000 clones, about 79% of which appear only once. The V gene is TRBV30, the J gene TRBJ2-3, with 8 bases that match TRBD2. Input material: PBMCs. The sequence came from a male donor in good health and CMV-seronegative. CDR3 bases: TGTGCCTGGAGTGAACGCGGGGGGACAGATACGCAGTATTTT. Translation: CAWSERGGTDTQYF.